This TCR beta chain is drawn from a study of T cell responses to AZD1222 COVID-19 vaccine. Second doses that came at about 4 or about 12 weeks were put together. Study findings and constraints: Donors, mostly white British, included more females; clonal diversity was possibly underestimated.

The length of the CDR3 is 13 residues. Data came from immunoSEQ multiplex PCR; TCRdb stores just in-frame clones and leaves some out. The sample holds 80,000 to 100,000 clones, roughly 89% seen once. Concerning this clone itself: Its antigen is undetermined.

This chain uses TRBV21-1 with TRBJ1-5. TRBV21-1 is designated a pseudogene. Sequencing used peripheral blood, obtained 28 days after the second AZD1222 dose. This clonotype was obtained from an adult who received the AZD1222 COVID-19 vaccine. CDR3 in amino acids: CASSKAGFQPQHF. The CDR3 DNA reads TGTGCCAGCAGCAAAGCTGGATTTCAGCCCCAGCATTTT.